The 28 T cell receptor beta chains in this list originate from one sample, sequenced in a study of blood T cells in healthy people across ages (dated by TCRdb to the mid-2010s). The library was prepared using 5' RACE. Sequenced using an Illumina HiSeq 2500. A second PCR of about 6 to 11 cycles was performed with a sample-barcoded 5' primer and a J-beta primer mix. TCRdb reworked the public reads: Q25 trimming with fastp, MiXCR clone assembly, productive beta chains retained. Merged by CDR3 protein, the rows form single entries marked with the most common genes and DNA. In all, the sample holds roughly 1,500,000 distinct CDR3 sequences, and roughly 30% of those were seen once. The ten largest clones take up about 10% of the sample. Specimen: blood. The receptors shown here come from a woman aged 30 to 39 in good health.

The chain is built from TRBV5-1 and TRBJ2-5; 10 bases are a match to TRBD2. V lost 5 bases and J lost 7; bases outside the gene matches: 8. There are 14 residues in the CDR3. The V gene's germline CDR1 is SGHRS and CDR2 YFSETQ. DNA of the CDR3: TGCGCCAGCAGGATTAATAGCGGGGGGCGGACCCAGTACTTC. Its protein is CASRINSGGRTQYF.

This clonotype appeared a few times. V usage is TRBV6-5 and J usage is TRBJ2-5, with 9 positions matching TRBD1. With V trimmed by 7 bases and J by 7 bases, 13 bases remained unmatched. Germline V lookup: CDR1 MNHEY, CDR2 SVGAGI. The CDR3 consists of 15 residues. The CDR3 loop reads CASTLLQGAGGTQYF. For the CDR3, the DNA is TGTGCCAGCACCCTTCTACAGGGGGCAGGAGGGACCCAGTACTTC.

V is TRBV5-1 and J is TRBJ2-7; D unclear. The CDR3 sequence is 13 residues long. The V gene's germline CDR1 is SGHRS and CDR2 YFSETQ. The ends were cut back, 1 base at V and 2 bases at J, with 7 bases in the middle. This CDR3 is CASSLTRAYEQYF. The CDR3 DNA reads TGCGCCAGCAGCTTGACCCGAGCCTACGAGCAGTACTTC.

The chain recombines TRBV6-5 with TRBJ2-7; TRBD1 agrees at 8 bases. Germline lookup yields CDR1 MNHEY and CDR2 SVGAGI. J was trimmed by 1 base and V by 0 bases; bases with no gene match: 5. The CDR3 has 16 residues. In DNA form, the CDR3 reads TGTGCCAGCAGTTACTCGACGGGACAGGCTTCCTACGAGCAGTACTTC. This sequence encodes CASSYSTGQASYEQYF.

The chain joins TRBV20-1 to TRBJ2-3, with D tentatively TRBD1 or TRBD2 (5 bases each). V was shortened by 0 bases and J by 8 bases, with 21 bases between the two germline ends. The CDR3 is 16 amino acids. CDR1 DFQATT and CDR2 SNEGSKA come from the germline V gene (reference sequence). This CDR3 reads CSARDPRDLRAGTQYF. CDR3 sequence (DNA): TGCAGTGCTAGAGATCCACGGGACCTACGGGCTGGTACGCAGTATTTT.

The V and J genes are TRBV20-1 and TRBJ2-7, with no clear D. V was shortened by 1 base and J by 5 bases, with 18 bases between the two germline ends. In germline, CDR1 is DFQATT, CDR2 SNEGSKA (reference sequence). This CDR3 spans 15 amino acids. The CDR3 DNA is TGCAGTGCTAGAGCTGGTAGTGGGAATAGTGACGAGCAGTACTTC. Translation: CSARAGSGNSDEQYF.

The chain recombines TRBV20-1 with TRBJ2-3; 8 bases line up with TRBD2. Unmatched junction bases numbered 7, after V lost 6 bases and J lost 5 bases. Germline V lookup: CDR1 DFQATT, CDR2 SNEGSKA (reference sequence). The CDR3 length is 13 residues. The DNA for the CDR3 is TGCAGTGCATTAGCGGGGTTTAAAGATACGCAGTATTTT. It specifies CSALAGFKDTQYF.

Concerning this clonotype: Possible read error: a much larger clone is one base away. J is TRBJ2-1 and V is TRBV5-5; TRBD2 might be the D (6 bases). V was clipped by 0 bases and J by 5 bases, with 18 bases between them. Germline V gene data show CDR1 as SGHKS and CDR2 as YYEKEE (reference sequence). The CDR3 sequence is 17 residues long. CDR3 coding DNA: TGTGCCAGCAGCTTGGCAGGGACTGGTAGTCCCCACAATGAGCAGTTCTTC. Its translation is CASSLAGTGSPHNEQFF.

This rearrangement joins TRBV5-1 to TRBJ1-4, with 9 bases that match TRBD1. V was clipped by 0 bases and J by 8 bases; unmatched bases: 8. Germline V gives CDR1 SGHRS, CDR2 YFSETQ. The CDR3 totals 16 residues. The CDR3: CASSLAGGDRVEKLFF. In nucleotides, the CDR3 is TGCGCCAGCAGCTTGGCCGGCGGGGACAGGGTAGAAAAACTGTTTTTT.

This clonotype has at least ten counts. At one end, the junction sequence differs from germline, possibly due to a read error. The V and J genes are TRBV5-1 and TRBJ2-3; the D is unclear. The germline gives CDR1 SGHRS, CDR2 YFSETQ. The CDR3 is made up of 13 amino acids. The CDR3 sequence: CASSLDLGDTQYF. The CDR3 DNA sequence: TGTGCCAGCAGCTTAGACCTCGGAGATACGCAGTATTTT.

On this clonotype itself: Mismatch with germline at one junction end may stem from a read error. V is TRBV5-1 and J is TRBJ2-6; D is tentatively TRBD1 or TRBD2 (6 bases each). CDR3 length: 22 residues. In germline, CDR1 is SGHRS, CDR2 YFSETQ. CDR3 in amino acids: CASSAWRGQTGKPNSGADVLTF. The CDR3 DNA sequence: TGCGCCAGCAGCGCTTGGCGGGGACAAACGGGGAAACCAAACTCTGGGGCCGACGTCCTGACTTTC. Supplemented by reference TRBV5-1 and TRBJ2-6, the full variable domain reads KAGVTQTPRYLIKTRGQQVTLSCSPISGHRSVSWYQQTPGQGLQFLFEYFSETQRNKGNFPGRFSGRQFSNSRSEMNVSTLELGDSALYLCASSAWRGQTGKPNSGADVLTFGAGSRLTVL.

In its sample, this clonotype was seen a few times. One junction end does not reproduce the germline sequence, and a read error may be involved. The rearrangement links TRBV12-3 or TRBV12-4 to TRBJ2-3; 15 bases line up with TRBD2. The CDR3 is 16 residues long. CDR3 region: CATSGLAGGAGDTQYF. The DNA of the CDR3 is TGTGCCACCAGTGGACTAGCGGGGGGGGCGGGGGATACGCAGTATTTT.

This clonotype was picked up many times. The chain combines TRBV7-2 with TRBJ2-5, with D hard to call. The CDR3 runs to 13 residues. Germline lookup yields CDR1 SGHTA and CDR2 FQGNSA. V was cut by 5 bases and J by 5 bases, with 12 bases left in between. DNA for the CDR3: TGTGCCAGCAGCCAGGAAAATCGGGAGACCCAGTACTTC. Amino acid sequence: CASSQENRETQYF.

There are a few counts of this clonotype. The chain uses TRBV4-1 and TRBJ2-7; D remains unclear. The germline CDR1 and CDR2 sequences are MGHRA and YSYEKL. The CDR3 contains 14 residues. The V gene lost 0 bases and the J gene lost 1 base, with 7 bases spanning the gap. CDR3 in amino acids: CASSQEWGSYEQYF. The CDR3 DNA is TGCGCCAGCAGCCAAGAGTGGGGTTCCTACGAGCAGTACTTC.

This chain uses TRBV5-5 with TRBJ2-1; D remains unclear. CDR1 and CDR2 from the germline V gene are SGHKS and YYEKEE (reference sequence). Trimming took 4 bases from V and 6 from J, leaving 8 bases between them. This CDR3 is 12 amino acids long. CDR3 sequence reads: CASSMGFNEQFF. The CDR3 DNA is TGTGCCAGCAGCATGGGCTTCAATGAGCAGTTCTTC.

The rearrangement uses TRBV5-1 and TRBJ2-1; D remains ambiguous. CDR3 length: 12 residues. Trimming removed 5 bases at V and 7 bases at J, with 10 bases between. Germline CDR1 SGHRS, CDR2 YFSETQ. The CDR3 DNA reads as TGCGCCAGCAGTGGTAGTTTGAATGAGCAGTTCTTC. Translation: CASSGSLNEQFF.

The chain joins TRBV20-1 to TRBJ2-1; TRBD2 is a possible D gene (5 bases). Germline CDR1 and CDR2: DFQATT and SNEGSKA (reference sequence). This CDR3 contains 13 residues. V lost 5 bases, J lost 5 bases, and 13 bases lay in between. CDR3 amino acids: CSAFLAGHNEQFF. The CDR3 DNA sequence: TGCAGTGCTTTTCTAGCAGGCCACAATGAGCAGTTCTTC.

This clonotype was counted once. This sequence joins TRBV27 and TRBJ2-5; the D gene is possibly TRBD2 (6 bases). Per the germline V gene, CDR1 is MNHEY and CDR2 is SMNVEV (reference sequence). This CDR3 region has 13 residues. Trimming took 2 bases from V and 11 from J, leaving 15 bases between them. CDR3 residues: CASSLRGSYGQYF. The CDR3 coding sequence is TGTGCCAGCAGTTTACGGGGGTCCTACGGGCAGTACTTC.

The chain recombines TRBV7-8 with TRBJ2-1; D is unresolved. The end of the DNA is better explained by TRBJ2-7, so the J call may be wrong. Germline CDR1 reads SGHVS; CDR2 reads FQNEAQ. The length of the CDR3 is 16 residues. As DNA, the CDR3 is TGTGCCAGCAGCCACTTTGACACCGCCCTATACAATGAGCAGTACTTC. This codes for CASSHFDTALYNEQYF.

CDR3 in DNA: TGCGCCAGCAGCCAGACTAGCGGGGGGACTTCGAGAGAGACCCAGTACTTC. Residues: CASSQTSGGTSRETQYF. The chain links TRBV4-1 to TRBJ2-7; 13 bases are a match to TRBD2. The J call could be wrong; TRBJ2-5 is a better fit for the DNA end. The CDR3 spans 17 residues. Germline CDR1 is MGHRA and CDR2 is YSYEKL.

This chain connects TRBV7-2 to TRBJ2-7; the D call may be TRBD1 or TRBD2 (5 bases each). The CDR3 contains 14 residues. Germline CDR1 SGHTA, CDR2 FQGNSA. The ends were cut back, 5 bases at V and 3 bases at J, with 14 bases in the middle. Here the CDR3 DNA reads TGTGCCAGCAGCACCGGGGCAGGGTACTACGAGCAGTACTTC. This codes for CASSTGAGYYEQYF.

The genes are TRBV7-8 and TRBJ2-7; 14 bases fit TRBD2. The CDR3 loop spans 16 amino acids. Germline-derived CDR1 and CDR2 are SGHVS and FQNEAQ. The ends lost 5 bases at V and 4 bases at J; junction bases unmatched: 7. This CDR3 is CASSRGTSGSLYEQYF. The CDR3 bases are TGTGCCAGCAGCAGAGGGACTAGCGGGAGTTTATACGAGCAGTACTTC.

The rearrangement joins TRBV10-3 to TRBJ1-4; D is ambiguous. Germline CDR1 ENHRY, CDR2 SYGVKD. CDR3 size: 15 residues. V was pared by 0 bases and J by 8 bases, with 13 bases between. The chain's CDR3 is CAISESKGLMEKLFF. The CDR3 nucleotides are TGTGCCATCAGTGAGTCAAAAGGGCTCATGGAAAAACTGTTTTTT.

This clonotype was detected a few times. DNA for the CDR3: TGCGCCAGCAGCCAATTACAGGGTGTAGAGCAGTACTTC. The encoded protein is CASSQLQGVEQYF. J is TRBJ2-7 and V is TRBV4-1, with D possibly matching TRBD1 (6 bases). Trimming took off 2 bases at V and 7 bases at J, with 12 bases between the two ends. This CDR3 is 13 amino acids long. Germline CDR1 MGHRA, CDR2 YSYEKL.

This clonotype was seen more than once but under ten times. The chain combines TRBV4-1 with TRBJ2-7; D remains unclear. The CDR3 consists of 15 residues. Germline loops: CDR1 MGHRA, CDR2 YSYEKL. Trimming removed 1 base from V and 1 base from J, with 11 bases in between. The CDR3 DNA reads TGCGCCAGCAGCCAAGTCTTCGGACCTTCCTACGAGCAGTACTTC. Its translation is CASSQVFGPSYEQYF.

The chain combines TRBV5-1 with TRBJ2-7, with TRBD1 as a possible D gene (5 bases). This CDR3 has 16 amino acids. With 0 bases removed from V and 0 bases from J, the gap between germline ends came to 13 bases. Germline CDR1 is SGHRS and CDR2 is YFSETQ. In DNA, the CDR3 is TGCGCCAGCAGCTTGGCCGTCACAGGCAACTCCTACGAGCAGTACTTC. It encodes CASSLAVTGNSYEQYF.

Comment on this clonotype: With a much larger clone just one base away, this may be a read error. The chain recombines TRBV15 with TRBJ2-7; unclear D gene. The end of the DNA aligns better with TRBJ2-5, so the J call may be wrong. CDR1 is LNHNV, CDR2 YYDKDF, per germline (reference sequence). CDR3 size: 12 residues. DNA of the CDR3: TGTACCACCAGCAGAGATCTGGAGACCCAGTACTTC. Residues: CTTSRDLETQYF.

The chain's CDR3 is CSVREGGPGVGEYF. CDR3 DNA sequence: TGCAGCGTCAGGGAGGGAGGACCGGGGGTGGGGGAGTATTTT. The chain carries TRBV29-1 and TRBJ2-3, with TRBD2 identical over 7 bases. Looked up from germline, CDR1 is SQVTM and CDR2 is ANQGSEA. The CDR3 runs 14 residues. The J segment lost 13 bases and the V segment lost 6 bases, leaving 19 bases of the junction unmatched.